This T cell receptor (beta chain) originates from a study of OX40 agonist ivuxolimab in advanced cancers. Whole-study context: Those enrolled were approximately 83% male, with a mean age of about 66 years and ages from roughly 23 to 79. Prior anti-PD-1, anti-PD-L1 or anti-CTLA-4 therapy was allowed; less than 45% had some.

Overall study findings and caveats: Relatively little clonal expansion, among the lowest observed, appeared in partial responders at 0.1-3.0 mg/kg.

Using immunoSEQ multiplex PCR, the repertoire was profiled, and TCRdb retains in-frame clones only, with some absent. The data hold about 28,000 clones, with 80% observed a single time. For this clone: The antigen is undetermined.

Autoimmune disease history or systemic immunosuppression meant exclusion. The sequence derives from an adult with an advanced solid tumor such as melanoma, head and neck, liver or kidney cancer. Sequences were derived from CD4+ or CD8+ T cells sorted from blood, sampled in a trial of the OX40 agonist ivuxolimab.

The CDR3 DNA reads as TGTGCTAGTGGTTTGCCCCGAGTGAACACCGGGGAGCTGTTTTTT. The encoded protein is CASGLPRVNTGELFF. This sequence joins TRBV12-5 and TRBJ2-2; D remains unclear. Trimming shortened V by 2 bases and J by 1 base, and 8 bases separated the two germline ends. Germline V gene lookup returns CDR1 LGHNT and CDR2 FRNRAP. This CDR3 is built from 15 residues. The full variable domain, its missing parts supplied by reference TRBV12-5 and TRBJ2-2, is DARVTQTPRHKVTEMGQEVTMRCQPILGHNTVFWYRQTMMQGLELLAYFRNRAPLDDSGMPKDRFSAEMPDATLATLKIQPSEPRDSAVYFCASGLPRVNTGELFFGEGSRLTVL.